This T cell receptor (beta chain) was identified in a study of CD8 T cells in ankylosing spondylitis (dated 2017 in TCRdb). For the study in its entirety: The study set out to find disease-linked TCR variants by profiling T cell receptor beta repertoires in ankylosing spondylitis patients and healthy donors. The full study cohort comprised approximately 23 ankylosing spondylitis patients and 85 to 120 healthy donors. Peripheral blood was sampled, and synovial fluid was also collected from ankylosing spondylitis patients.

Ends trimmed: V by 8 bases, J by 10 bases; bases unmatched to a gene: 8. Per the germline V gene (reference sequence), SEHNR is the CDR1 and FQNEAQ is the CDR2. The CDR3 contains 13 residues, cysteine and phenylalanine counted. The kept DNA is CDR3 alone, 39 bases in frame from the first base. Sequencing used an Illumina HiSeq 2500. Quantitative 5'-RACE with molecular barcodes was the method used to prepare the TCR beta libraries. Per the source publication's procedure: Disease-linked TCR variants were identified with a new computational method built on a probabilistic model of VDJ rearrangement. Through fastp at Q25 and MiXCR, TCRdb rebuilt clones from the public reads, retaining in-frame beta chains. One record per CDR3 amino acid sequence lists the most common genes and DNA. The authors' filters were not applied to this entry. The sample table holds fewer than 200,000 distinct CDR3 sequences, of which around a tenth were seen once. More than 12% of the sample lies in the top ten.

To note about this clonotype: Its antigen is not yet known. The sample holds no much larger clone one base away, and base qualities are not on file.

The paper as a whole reports these results and caveats: A CD8+ phenotype was shown by the disease-linked clones, which were found at relatively low frequencies in peripheral blood. Some TCR beta motif variants had previously been reported in synovial fluid and blood of reactive arthritis patients, which suggested common disease-initiation mechanisms. A TCR beta motif of 8 or 9 highly homologous amino acid variants appeared characteristic of blood from ankylosing spondylitis patients. The disease-linked clones were reported to be significantly enriched in matched synovial fluid samples from ankylosing spondylitis patients.

The sequenced material came from blood, either unsorted or a sorted T cell fraction (not recorded which). This receptor chain uses TRBV7-9 and TRBJ1-6; 7 junctional bases match TRBD1. The source of this sequence is a female donor with ankylosing spondylitis or in good health (not recorded which). The CDR3 has the sequence CASGEGAGSPLHF. The bases are TGTGCCAGCGGGGAGGGGGCTGGATCACCCCTCCACTTT.